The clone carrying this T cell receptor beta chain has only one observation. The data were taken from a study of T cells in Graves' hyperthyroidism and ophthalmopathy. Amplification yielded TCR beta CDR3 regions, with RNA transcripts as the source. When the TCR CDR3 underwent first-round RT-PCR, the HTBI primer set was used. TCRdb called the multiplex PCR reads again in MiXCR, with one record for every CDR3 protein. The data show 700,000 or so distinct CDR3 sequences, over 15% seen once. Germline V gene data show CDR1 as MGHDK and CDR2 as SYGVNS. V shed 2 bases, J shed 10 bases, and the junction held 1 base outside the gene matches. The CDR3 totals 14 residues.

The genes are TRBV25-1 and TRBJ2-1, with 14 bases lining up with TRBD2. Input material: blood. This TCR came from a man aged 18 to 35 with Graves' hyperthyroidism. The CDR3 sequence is CASSERLAGGEQFF. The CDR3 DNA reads TGTGCCAGCAGTGAACGACTAGCGGGAGGGGAGCAGTTCTTC. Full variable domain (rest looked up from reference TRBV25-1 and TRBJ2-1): EADIYQTPRYLVIGTGKKITLECSQTMGHDKMYWYQQDPGMELHLIHYSYGVNSTEKGDLSSESTVSRIRTEHFPLTLESARPSHTSQYLCASSERLAGGEQFFGPGTRLTVL.